The T cell receptor beta chain described here comes from a study of T cells after yellow fever vaccination (dated by TCRdb to about 2019). General notes on the study: The SMART-Seq v4 Ultra Low Input RNA kit was used to prepare libraries from fractions with low cell numbers. To follow T-cell clones before and after both primary and booster YFV17D yellow fever vaccination, bulk TCR alpha and beta repertoires underwent longitudinal sequencing. Two healthy male donors, one aged 18 to 29 and one aged 30 to 40 years, made up the cohort. Blood samples were taken at several timepoints before and after primary and secondary immunization, and bulk PBMC replicates and cell subsets were isolated.

This clonotype was counted many times. Which antigen it targets is not known. Base qualities are not at hand, and no much larger clone is one base apart. In light of the paper, this sample's treatment or condition label describes: live attenuated yellow fever vaccine strain. At each blood-draw timepoint, two biological replicates of bulk PBMCs were collected. A standard Ficoll-Paque protocol was used to isolate PBMCs from peripheral blood. TriZol was used to extract RNA from bulk PBMCs, from CD4 and CD8 fractions, and from dextramer-positive and dextramer-negative fractions. Points the paper makes about the study in general: Most clones expanded after primary vaccination were re-detected after the booster (almost 98% of CD4 and 88% of CD8), suggesting broad memory maintenance. The study included only a couple of donors, which limits how far the findings can be generalized. Computational filtering was required because FACS-sorted repertoires could contain abundant contaminating clonotypes from the bulk population. A small share of clonotypes occurred in both CD4 and CD8 compartments, likely arising from convergent recombination. Compared with the primary T-cell response, the secondary T-cell response was weaker but faster, peaking on day 5 rather than day 15.

In the germline V gene, CDR1 corresponds to SGHTA and CDR2 to FQGNSA. From the cysteine up to the phenylalanine, the CDR3 has a length of 13 residues. CDR3 DNA only is kept here, 39 bases in frame from base 1. The germline ends are 9 bases apart after V is trimmed by 4 bases and J by 3 bases. TCR cDNA was synthesized by 5'RACE template switching, through which a universal primer site and unique molecular identifiers were introduced. cDNA synthesis was primed from both the TCR alpha and TCR beta constant segments. Two PCR steps were used to amplify libraries, with sample barcodes and sequencing adapters being added in the second step. Sequencing of libraries was done on Illumina HiSeq 2500 (2x100 bp) or NovaSeq (2x150 bp). For the original study's pipeline: Demultiplexing of reads and collapsing into UMI consensus sequences were performed with MIGEC, and V(D)J alignment was carried out with MiXCR. Clonotypes responding to the vaccine were identified with edgeR on replicate PBMC samples, with the criteria of FDR below 0.01 and a log2 fold change above 5 up to day 15. CD4 or CD8 identity was assigned to each bulk clonotype according to whether the clonotype was present at higher abundance in the sequenced CD4 repertoire or the sequenced CD8 repertoire. The public reads were quality trimmed at Q25 with fastp and then assembled into clones with MiXCR by TCRdb, keeping productive beta chains. Rows with one shared CDR3 protein collapse into an entry with the most common genes and DNA. TCRdb, rather than the study authors, made the V and J calls. This sample is represented by hundreds of thousands of distinct CDR3 sequences; roughly 12% of them were singletons. Clones ranked in the top ten supply about 15% of the sample.

The chain joins TRBV7-2 to TRBJ2-5; the D gene assignment is ambiguous. The clonotype comes from a man in his thirties or forties who received the YFV17D yellow fever vaccine. The specimen was PBMCs, collected on the day of the yellow fever booster vaccination. The sequence in DNA is TGTGCCAGCAGCTCCGGGTTAAAAGAGACCCAGTACTTC. Its translation reads: CASSSGLKETQYF.